Each of the 7 T cell receptor beta chains below was sequenced from the same sample in a study of lymphopenia after photon versus proton radiotherapy. Only in-frame clones appear in the TCRdb table, and some are missing; sequencing was by immunoSEQ multiplex PCR. The table lists some 44,000 clones, around 86% of them singletons, with around a quarter in the top ten. The specimen was peripheral blood, collected from a patient treated with proton-based radiotherapy. These receptors all come from a woman aged 65 to 85 with pancreatic cancer.

The CDR3, as DNA: TGTGCCAGTAGTATAGATAGCGGGAGATGGAATGAGCAGTTCTTC. Protein sequence: CASSIDSGRWNEQFF. The chain employs TRBV19 and TRBJ2-1; TRBD2 matches at 9 bases. Germline loops: CDR1 LNHDA, CDR2 SQIVND (reference sequence). The CDR3 runs 15 residues. Losses at the gene ends were 0 bases for V and 7 bases for J; bases not matched to a gene: 4.

This clone was seen a single time. The chain couples TRBV19 to TRBJ2-1; 9 nucleotides line up with TRBD1. This CDR3 is 16 amino acids long. V lost 6 bases, J lost 7 bases, and 13 bases stayed unmatched. From germline, CDR1 is LNHDA and CDR2 SQIVND (reference sequence). The CDR3 region has the DNA TGTGCCAGTAGCTTGCCCGGACAGGGGAAGAAAAATGAGCAGTTCTTC. Its translation: CASSLPGQGKKNEQFF.

The rearrangement uses TRBV6-5 and TRBJ1-4; 8 nucleotides agree with TRBD1. V gave up 4 bases and J gave up 6 bases; unmatched junction bases: 7. This CDR3 has 15 residues. Germline assignment: CDR1 MNHEY and CDR2 SVGAGI. The CDR3 spells CASSSSRGQYEKLFF. Here the CDR3 DNA reads TGTGCCAGCAGTTCCTCCAGGGGGCAGTATGAAAAACTGTTTTTT.

In DNA, the CDR3 is TGCGCCAGCAGCTTCGGGACAGGGTCGGATTCACCCCTCCACTTT. This sequence encodes CASSFGTGSDSPLHF. The chain combines TRBV5-1 with TRBJ1-6; 9 nucleotides match TRBD1. This CDR3 contains 15 residues. Germline V lookup: CDR1 SGHRS, CDR2 YFSETQ. Trimming removed 2 bases from V and 8 bases from J; junction bases left unmatched: 5.

V gene TRBV28 combines with J gene TRBJ2-7; D may be TRBD1 or TRBD2 (5 bases each). Trimming took 8 bases from V and 2 from J, leaving 10 bases between them. The CDR3 covers 12 residues. CDR1 is MDHEN, CDR2 SYDVKM, per germline. CDR3 protein: CASRGPTYEQYF. The CDR3 coding sequence is TGTGCCAGCCGGGGACCGACCTACGAGCAGTACTTC.

This clone has only one observation. This rearrangement joins TRBV7-9 to TRBJ2-1; the match to TRBD2 covers 10 bases. Germline V CDR1 and CDR2: SEHNR, FQNEAQ (reference sequence). V lost 1 base, J lost 6 bases, and 3 bases stayed unmatched. The CDR3 totals 15 residues. The CDR3 is CASSLDGTSANEQFF. The CDR3 region has the DNA TGTGCCAGCAGCTTAGACGGGACTAGCGCCAATGAGCAGTTCTTC.

The chain joins TRBV9 to TRBJ2-2; TRBD1 matches at 10 bases. V was pared by 2 bases and J by 6 bases, with 7 bases of the junction left unmatched. The germline gives CDR1 SGDLS, CDR2 YYNGEE. The CDR3 extends over 16 amino acids. CDR3: CASSVSPGQGAGELFF. CDR3 nucleotides: TGTGCCAGCAGCGTCTCACCCGGACAGGGGGCCGGGGAGCTGTTTTTT.